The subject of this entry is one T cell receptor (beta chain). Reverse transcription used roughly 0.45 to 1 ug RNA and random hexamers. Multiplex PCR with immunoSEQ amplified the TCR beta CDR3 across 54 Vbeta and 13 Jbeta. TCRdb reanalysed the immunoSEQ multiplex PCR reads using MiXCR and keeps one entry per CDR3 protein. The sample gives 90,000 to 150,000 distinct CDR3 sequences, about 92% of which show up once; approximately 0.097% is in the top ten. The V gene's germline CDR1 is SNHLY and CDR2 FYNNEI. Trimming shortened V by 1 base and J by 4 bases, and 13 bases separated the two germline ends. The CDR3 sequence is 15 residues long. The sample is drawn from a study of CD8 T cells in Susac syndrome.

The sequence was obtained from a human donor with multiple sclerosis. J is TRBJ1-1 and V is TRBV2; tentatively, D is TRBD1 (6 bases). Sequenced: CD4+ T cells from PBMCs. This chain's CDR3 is CASSEEVTGATEAFF. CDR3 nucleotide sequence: TGTGCCAGCAGTGAAGAGGTGACAGGCGCCACTGAAGCTTTCTTT. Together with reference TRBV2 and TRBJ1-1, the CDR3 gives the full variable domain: EPEVTQTPSHQVTQMGQEVILRCVPISNHLYFYWYRQILGQKVEFLVSFYNNEISEKSEIFDDQFSVERPDGSNFTLKIRSTKLEDSAMYFCASSEEVTGATEAFFGQGTRLTVV.